The source of this T cell receptor beta chain is a study of T cell repertoires in cytomegalovirus infection. As for this clonotype: Its target is unknown.

TCRdb re-called the reads through MiXCR, storing one row per CDR3 protein. The data hold fewer than 1,000,000 distinct CDR3 sequences, with around 32% observed a single time. The CDR3 has 15 residues. Germline V CDR1 and CDR2: MNHEY, SVGEGT. V gave up 2 bases and J gave up 7 bases; unmatched junction bases: 10. The source of this sequence is a human donor in good health (CMV status not recorded). Some clones in this sample may be carry-over from other donors' samples. The sample in question was cultured CD8+ T cells from PBMCs, obtained from culture after CMV antigen stimulation. V gene TRBV6-2 or TRBV6-3 combines with J gene TRBJ2-7; 8 bases are shared with TRBD1. The CDR3 nucleotides read TGTGCCAGCAGTTACGAAATCGGACAGGGTTTGGAGCAGTACGTC. Encoded protein: CASSYEIGQGLEQYV.